This TCR beta chain was profiled in a study of blood T cell repertoires in COVID-19. Study-level information: Samples came from the United States, Italy and Spain, spanning acute and convalescent COVID-19.

As processed by the authors: Amplifying reference gene primers gave estimates of nucleated cell counts. The table came from immunoSEQ multiplex PCR; TCRdb's copy has only in-frame clones and leaves some out. That table supplies the V and J calls and clone size; D and trimming were determined from the DNA. The table shows roughly 330,000 clones, with approximately 88% occurring only once. Germline values: CDR1 MDHEN, CDR2 SYDVKM. Trimming removed 4 bases at V and 4 bases at J, with 10 bases between. This CDR3 spans 13 amino acids. The study drew participants aged about 18 to 89 years from 20 to 30 US areas.

The chain recombines TRBV28 with TRBJ1-2; D possibly corresponds to TRBD1 (6 bases). This clonotype was obtained from a man younger than 45 who had recovered from COVID-19. Sequencing used PBMCs or T cells enriched from blood (not recorded which). CDR3: CASSSPGAYGYTF. CDR3 bases: TGTGCCAGCAGTTCCCCAGGGGCCTATGGCTACACCTTC.